This TCR beta chain was recovered during a study of beta chain features in type 1 diabetes. Remarks on this clone: What it recognizes is unknown.

Looked up from germline, CDR1 is MNHNY and CDR2 is SVGAGI (reference sequence). This CDR3 comprises 14 residues. Trimming left V 5 bases short and J 6 bases short, with 17 bases between. Study conclusions and caveats: There was a moderate but significant shortening of TCRB CDR3s in all four CD4+ subsets of Type 1 diabetes patients.

Expressed TCRB transcripts were sequenced because the entire RNA isolate underwent reverse transcription. Clones were read by immunoSEQ multiplex PCR, and TCRdb kept only the in-frame ones, dropping some. The repertoire includes roughly 350,000 clones, 9.6% of them detected once, and 0.45% to 0.65% sits in the top ten. The sequencing sample was made of central memory CD4+ T cells from blood. The sequence derives from a man aged 30 to 39 with type 1 diabetes. V gene TRBV6-6 combines with J gene TRBJ2-7, with a tentative D call TRBD2 (7 bases). CDR3 coding DNA: TGTGCCAGCAGTGGCCCCCTGGGAGGGGGCGAGCAGTACTTC. Its translation: CASSGPLGGGEQYF.